Below, 7 T cell receptor beta chains from the same sample are listed, as sequenced in a study of T cell responses to AZD1222 COVID-19 vaccine. This table comes from immunoSEQ multiplex PCR, and its TCRdb copy is limited to in-frame clones, with some not included. The table lists tens of thousands of clones, just over 90% of them singletons. The material sequenced was peripheral blood, taken 28 days after the second dose of the MenACWY control vaccine. These receptors were taken from an adult who received the MenACWY meningococcal vaccine as a control.

The rearrangement links TRBV11-3 to TRBJ2-3; maybe TRBD1 (7 bases). The CDR3 extends over 14 amino acids. Germline CDR1 reads SGHNT; CDR2 reads YENEEA. Between the trimmed V and J ends, which lost 1 base and 11 bases, there was a span of 16 bases. The CDR3 loop is CASSLGPTGRMQYF. Written as DNA, the CDR3 is TGTGCCAGCAGCTTAGGCCCGACAGGGAGGATGCAGTATTTT.

The chain uses TRBV5-1 and TRBJ1-1, with TRBD1 matching over 7 bases. The CDR3 loop spans 14 amino acids. V lost 3 bases to trimming and J lost 3 bases; unmatched junction nucleotides: 5. CDR1 and CDR2 from the germline V gene are SGHRS and YFSETQ. DNA for the CDR3: TGCGCCAGCAGCTCACAGGGGATCGACACTGAAGCTTTCTTT. Protein: CASSSQGIDTEAFF.

This clone was detected only once. The chain joins TRBV7-2 to TRBJ2-5; a weak D match, TRBD1 (6 bases). This CDR3 has 16 residues. Germline-derived CDR1 and CDR2 are SGHTA and FQGNSA. The V and J ends lost 1 base and 2 bases respectively, with 14 bases between them. Here the CDR3 reads CASSLVHSRGQETQYF. The CDR3 coding sequence is TGTGCCAGCAGCTTAGTACACAGTAGGGGGCAAGAGACCCAGTACTTC.

The V and J genes are TRBV5-1 and TRBJ1-3; TRBD1 might be the D (5 bases). With 0 bases removed from V and 8 bases from J, the gap between germline ends came to 18 bases. CDR1 is SGHRS and CDR2 is YFSETQ in the germline V gene. The CDR3 is made up of 16 amino acids. The CDR3 bases are TGCGCCAGCAGCTTGGGTCGCACGCGGATGGGGGACACCATATATTTT. Amino acid sequence: CASSLGRTRMGDTIYF.

The chain combines TRBV19 with TRBJ2-3, with D tentatively TRBD2 (5 bases). CDR3 length: 16 amino acids. Deletions cut 5 bases from V and 2 bases from J, with 17 bases between. Germline V gene lookup returns CDR1 LNHDA and CDR2 SQIVND (reference sequence). The CDR3 coding sequence is TGTGCCAGTAGTCCCCTTGCGGGTAGGGTCACAGATACGCAGTATTTT. Amino acids: CASSPLAGRVTDTQYF.

This rearrangement joins TRBV7-9 to TRBJ2-1, with 7 nucleotides matching TRBD1. The J segment lost 2 bases and the V segment lost 5 bases, leaving 6 bases of the junction unmatched. The CDR3 has 15 residues. CDR1 SEHNR and CDR2 FQNEAQ come from the germline V gene (reference sequence). DNA of the CDR3: TGTGCCAGCAGCGAAGACAGGGCCCCCTACAATGAGCAGTTCTTC. Translation: CASSEDRAPYNEQFF.

In its sample, this clone was seen once. The chain joins TRBV18 to TRBJ1-1; D gene uncertain. Germline V lookup: CDR1 KGHSH, CDR2 LQKENI. Trimming cost V 1 base and J 1 base, with 7 bases left between them. This CDR3 has 14 residues. The CDR3 protein is CASSPQTQNTEAFF. The CDR3 bases are TGTGCCAGCTCACCACAAACTCAGAACACTGAAGCTTTCTTT.